Each of the 22 T cell receptor beta chains below was sequenced from the same sample in a study of blood T cell repertoires in COVID-19. TCRdb keeps only in-frame clones here, not all; method: immunoSEQ multiplex PCR. The sample consists of about 260,000 clones, about 87% of them appearing once. Sequencing used PBMCs or T cells enriched from blood (not recorded which). All receptors come from a woman aged 40 to 55 with acute COVID-19.

The V and J genes are TRBV7-9 and TRBJ1-1, with TRBD1 matching over 7 bases. After removal of 6 bases from V and 7 bases from J, the junction contained 5 bases not matched to a gene. Germline CDR1 reads SEHNR; CDR2 reads FQNEAQ (reference sequence). The CDR3 has 12 residues. Here the CDR3 DNA reads TGTGCCAGCAGACGGACAGGAGATGAAGCTTTCTTT. Its translation: CASRRTGDEAFF.

This chain connects TRBV6-2 or TRBV6-3 to TRBJ2-1, with 10 positions matching TRBD2. With 5 bases clipped from V and 8 bases from J, the junction kept 6 bases outside the gene matches. This CDR3 spans 14 amino acids. In germline, CDR1 is MNHEY, CDR2 SVGEGT. This CDR3 reads CASSPAGGPHEQFF. As DNA, the CDR3 is TGTGCCAGCAGTCCAGCGGGAGGGCCACATGAGCAGTTCTTC.

This chain uses TRBV5-1 with TRBJ2-1, with a tentative D call TRBD1 (6 bases). This CDR3 spans 15 amino acids. Germline-derived CDR1 and CDR2 are SGHRS and YFSETQ. The V end lost 4 bases, the J end lost 4 bases, and 15 bases lay between the germline ends. The CDR3 spells CASSGPGHLYNEQFF. As DNA, the CDR3 is TGCGCCAGCAGCGGACCGGGACACCTATACAATGAGCAGTTCTTC.

The rearrangement joins TRBV2 to TRBJ1-3; the match to TRBD1 covers 7 bases. Germline V lookup: CDR1 SNHLY, CDR2 FYNNEI. The CDR3 covers 16 residues. After removal of 5 bases from V and 3 bases from J, the junction contained 10 bases not matched to a gene. The CDR3 region has the DNA TGTGCCAGCAGTACCGACAGGGTGGGTCTTGGAAACACCATATATTTT. It encodes CASSTDRVGLGNTIYF.

This clone has more than one count but fewer than ten. The CDR3, as DNA: TGTGCCACCAGTGACCGGGGGGATACGCAGTATTTT. Protein sequence: CATSDRGDTQYF. The V call is TRBV24-1, the J call TRBJ2-3; D possibly corresponds to TRBD2 (6 bases). Trimming pared 4 bases from V and 6 bases from J, leaving 7 bases between. The CDR3 runs to 12 residues. The germline gives CDR1 KGHDR, CDR2 SFDVKD.

The genes are TRBV2 and TRBJ1-4, with D possibly being TRBD1 (5 bases). Trimming shortened V by 6 bases and J by 5 bases, and 16 bases separated the two germline ends. The CDR3 is made up of 15 amino acids. In germline, CDR1 is SNHLY, CDR2 FYNNEI. As DNA, the CDR3 is TGTGCCAGCAGAGGACGGGGGGAGGTAAATGAAAAACTGTTTTTT. It specifies CASRGRGEVNEKLFF.

This clone has just a few counts. The chain has TRBV28 and TRBJ2-5; D gene ambiguous. V was pared by 5 bases and J by 3 bases, with 16 bases between. Germline values: CDR1 MDHEN, CDR2 SYDVKM. The CDR3 consists of 15 residues. CDR3 in amino acids: CASSPRGFVEETQYF. In DNA form, the CDR3 reads TGTGCCAGCAGTCCCAGAGGCTTTGTGGAAGAGACCCAGTACTTC.

This rearrangement joins TRBV2 to TRBJ1-2, with 7 nucleotides matching TRBD1. The V gene's germline CDR1 is SNHLY and CDR2 FYNNEI. This CDR3 region has 14 residues. Unmatched junction bases numbered 10, after V lost 8 bases and J lost 4 bases. Written as DNA, the CDR3 is TGTGCCAGCCTTGGACAGGCCCCACTCTATGGCTACACCTTC. This gives the protein CASLGQAPLYGYTF.

V and J are TRBV5-1 and TRBJ2-5; 10 nucleotides align to TRBD2. V shed 5 bases, J shed 1 base, and the junction held 5 bases outside the gene matches. CDR1 and CDR2 from the germline V gene are SGHRS and YFSETQ. The CDR3 has 15 residues. This CDR3 is CASRLLAGLQETQYF. The DNA for the CDR3 is TGCGCCAGCAGGTTACTAGCGGGACTCCAAGAGACCCAGTACTTC.

The chain links TRBV5-6 to TRBJ1-2; D call uncertain. CDR3 size: 14 residues. Germline V gene lookup returns CDR1 SGHDT and CDR2 YYEEEE. V was cut by 1 base and J by 0 bases, with 7 bases left in between. The CDR3 reads CASSLFSANYGYTF. In nucleotides, the CDR3 is TGTGCCAGCAGCTTGTTCTCAGCTAACTATGGCTACACCTTC.

The chain couples TRBV29-1 to TRBJ1-4; the D gene is possibly TRBD1 (5 bases). The CDR3 is 12 amino acids. V was pared by 6 bases and J by 2 bases, with 7 bases between. In germline, CDR1 is SQVTM, CDR2 ANQGSEA. The CDR3 region has the DNA TGCAGCGTGACAGAGACTAATGAAAAACTGTTTTTT. Its protein is CSVTETNEKLFF.

V gene TRBV7-9 combines with J gene TRBJ2-5, with 8 bases identical to TRBD2. There are 15 residues in the CDR3. With 5 bases clipped from V and 5 bases from J, the junction kept 10 bases outside the gene matches. Germline CDR1 SEHNR, CDR2 FQNEAQ (reference sequence). The CDR3 reads CASSPTSVSLETQYF. CDR3 coding DNA: TGTGCCAGCAGCCCGACTAGCGTTTCCCTGGAGACCCAGTACTTC.

The V call is TRBV5-1, the J call TRBJ1-4; 8 nucleotides align to TRBD1. The J segment lost 8 bases and the V segment lost 3 bases, leaving 6 bases of the junction unmatched. Germline CDR1 SGHRS, CDR2 YFSETQ. The CDR3 has 14 amino acids. The CDR3 sequence: CASSSDRVGEKLFF. The CDR3 nucleotides read TGCGCCAGCAGCTCGGACAGGGTGGGAGAAAAACTGTTTTTT.

V and J are TRBV24-1 and TRBJ2-2, with 7 nucleotides matching TRBD2. CDR3 length equals 15 residues. Germline V lookup: CDR1 KGHDR, CDR2 SFDVKD. The V gene end was trimmed by 5 bases and the J gene end by 4 bases; junction bases not matched to a gene: 6. The DNA for the CDR3 is TGTGCCACCAGTGTCGGGGGGTCGGCCACCGGGGAGCTGTTTTTT. It yields the protein CATSVGGSATGELFF.

V and J are TRBV7-9 and TRBJ2-1; no reliable D call. The V end was cut by 4 bases, the J end by 7 bases, with 8 bases between. From germline, CDR1 is SEHNR and CDR2 FQNEAQ (reference sequence). The CDR3 consists of 12 residues. This chain's CDR3 is CASSSLANEQFF. The CDR3 coding sequence is TGTGCCAGCAGCTCCCTGGCAAATGAGCAGTTCTTC.

The chain recombines TRBV9 with TRBJ2-1, with 9 bases matching TRBD2. The CDR3 is 16 amino acids. V lost 3 bases, J lost 8 bases, and 12 bases stayed unmatched. The germline CDR1 and CDR2 sequences are SGDLS and YYNGEE. CDR3 bases: TGTGCCAGCAGCGATGCAGCAGCGGGAGGAGTATATGAGCAGTTCTTC. It translates to CASSDAAAGGVYEQFF. Supplemented by reference TRBV9 and TRBJ2-1, the full variable domain reads DSGVTQTPKHLITATGQRVTLRCSPRSGDLSVYWYQQSLDQGLQFLIQYYNGEERAKGNILERFSAQQFPDLHSELNLSSLELGDSALYFCASSDAAAGGVYEQFFGPGTRLTVL.

The rearrangement joins TRBV4-3 to TRBJ1-1, with no clear D. CDR1 is LGHNA, CDR2 YSLEER, per germline. The V end lost 4 bases, the J end lost 5 bases, and 20 bases lay between the germline ends. The CDR3 length is 16 residues. The CDR3 nucleotides read TGCGCCAGCAGCCGATCGAAGCTGACCTGGGAGACTGAAGCTTTCTTT. This encodes CASSRSKLTWETEAFF.

The V and J genes are TRBV30 and TRBJ1-3, with D unresolved. The CDR3 is 14 amino acids. V lost 2 bases and J 0 bases, leaving 8 bases between the germline ends. Germline V lookup: CDR1 GTSNPN, CDR2 SVGIG (reference sequence). CDR3 protein: CAWSNVFSGNTIYF. In DNA, the CDR3 is TGTGCCTGGAGTAATGTCTTCTCTGGAAACACCATATATTTT. Variable domain in full (rest from reference TRBV30 and TRBJ1-3): SQTIHQWPATLVQPVGSPLSLECTVEGTSNPNLYWYRQAAGRGLQLLFYSVGIGQISSEVPQNLSASRPQDRQFILSSKKLLLSDSGFYLCAWSNVFSGNTIYFGEGSWLTVV.

The chain couples TRBV7-8 to TRBJ1-2; perhaps TRBD1 as D (5 bases). The CDR3 consists of 18 residues. Germline V CDR1 and CDR2: SGHVS, FQNEAQ. The germline V and J ends were trimmed by 4 bases and 7 bases, with 28 bases remaining between them. In DNA form, the CDR3 reads TGTGCCAGCAGCTCCTTAGGATGGGTTGTCGGGAGGAGGGGTGGCTACACCTTC. Translated: CASSSLGWVVGRRGGYTF.

This clone has more than one count but fewer than ten. J is TRBJ2-5 and V is TRBV2; D unresolved. The V gene lost 0 bases and the J gene lost 5 bases, with 4 bases spanning the gap. The CDR3 is 12 residues long. Germline CDR1 is SNHLY and CDR2 is FYNNEI. The CDR3 coding sequence is TGTGCCAGCAGTGAAGCGCAGGAGACCCAGTACTTC. Encoded protein: CASSEAQETQYF.

The rearrangement uses TRBV7-3 and TRBJ1-3; TRBD1 matches 7 bases. Trimming removed 5 bases from V and 2 bases from J; junction bases left unmatched: 6. Per the germline V gene, CDR1 is SGHTA and CDR2 is FQGTGA. This CDR3 has 15 amino acids. The CDR3 sequence is CASSTQGETGNTIYF. The CDR3 DNA sequence: TGTGCCAGCAGCACTCAGGGGGAGACTGGAAACACCATATATTTT.

V is TRBV7-9 and J is TRBJ1-2, with 7 positions matching TRBD1. CDR3 length: 16 residues. V dropped 4 bases and J dropped 1; count of bases not matched to a gene: 9. From germline, CDR1 is SEHNR and CDR2 FQNEAQ (reference sequence). CDR3 DNA sequence: TGTGCCAGCAGCTCCCGCCAGGACAGGTTTAACTATGGCTACACCTTC. Its translation is CASSSRQDRFNYGYTF. The full variable domain, in which reference TRBV7-9 and TRBJ1-2 provide the parts outside the CDR3, is DTGVSQNPRHKITKRGQNVTFRCDPISEHNRLYWYRQTLGQGPEFLTYFQNEAQLEKSRLLSDRFSAERPKGSFSTLEIQRTEQGDSAMYLCASSSRQDRFNYGYTFGSGTRLTVV.